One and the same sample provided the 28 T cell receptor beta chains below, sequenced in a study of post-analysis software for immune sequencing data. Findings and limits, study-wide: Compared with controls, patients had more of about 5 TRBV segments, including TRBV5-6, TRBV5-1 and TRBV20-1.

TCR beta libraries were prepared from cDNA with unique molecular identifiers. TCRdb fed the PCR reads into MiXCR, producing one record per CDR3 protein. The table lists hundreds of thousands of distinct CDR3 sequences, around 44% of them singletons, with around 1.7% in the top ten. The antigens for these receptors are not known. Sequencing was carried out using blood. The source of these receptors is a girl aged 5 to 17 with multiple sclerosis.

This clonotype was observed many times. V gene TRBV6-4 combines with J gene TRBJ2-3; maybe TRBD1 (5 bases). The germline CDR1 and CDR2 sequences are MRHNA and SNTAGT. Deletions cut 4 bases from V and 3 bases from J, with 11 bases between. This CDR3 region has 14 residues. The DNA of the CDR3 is TGTGCCAGCAGTGGAAGGGGCGGAACAGATACGCAGTATTTT. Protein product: CASSGRGGTDTQYF.

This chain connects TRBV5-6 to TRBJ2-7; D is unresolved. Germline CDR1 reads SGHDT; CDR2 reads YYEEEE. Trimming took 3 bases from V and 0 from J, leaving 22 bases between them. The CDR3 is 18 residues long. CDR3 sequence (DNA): TGTGCCAGCAGCTGGGGTGAGTTCAGCGCGAGGAGCTCCTACGAGCAGTACTTC. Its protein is CASSWGEFSARSSYEQYF. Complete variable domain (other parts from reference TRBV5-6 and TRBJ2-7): DAGVTQSPTHLIKTRGQQVTLRCSPKSGHDTVSWYQQALGQGPQFIFQYYEEEERQRGNFPDRFSGHQFPNYSSELNVNALLLGDSALYLCASSWGEFSARSSYEQYFGPGTRLTVT.

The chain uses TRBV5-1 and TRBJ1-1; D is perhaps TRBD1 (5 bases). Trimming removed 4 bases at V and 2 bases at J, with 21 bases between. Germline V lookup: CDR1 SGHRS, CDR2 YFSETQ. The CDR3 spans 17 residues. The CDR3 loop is CASSLLDTEGSNTEAFF. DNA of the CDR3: TGCGCCAGCAGCCTACTAGACACCGAGGGGTCCAACACTGAAGCTTTCTTT.

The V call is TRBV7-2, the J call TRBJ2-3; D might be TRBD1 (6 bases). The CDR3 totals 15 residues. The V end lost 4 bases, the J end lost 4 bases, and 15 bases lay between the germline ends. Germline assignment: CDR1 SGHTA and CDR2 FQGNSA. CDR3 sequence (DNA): TGTGCCAGCAGCTCACAGGGTTCCCTGCCAGATACGCAGTATTTT. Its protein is CASSSQGSLPDTQYF.

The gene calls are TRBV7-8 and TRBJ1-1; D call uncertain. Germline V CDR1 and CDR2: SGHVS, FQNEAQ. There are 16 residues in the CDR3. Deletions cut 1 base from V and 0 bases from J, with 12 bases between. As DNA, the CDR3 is TGTGCCAGCAGCTTAGAGGCAGGAAACATGAACACTGAAGCTTTCTTT. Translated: CASSLEAGNMNTEAFF.

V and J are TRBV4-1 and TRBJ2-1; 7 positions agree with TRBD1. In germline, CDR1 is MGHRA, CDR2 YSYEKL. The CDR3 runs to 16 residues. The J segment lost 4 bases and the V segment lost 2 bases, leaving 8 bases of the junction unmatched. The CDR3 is CASSQPARGIYNEQFF. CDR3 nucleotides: TGCGCCAGCAGCCAACCAGCCAGGGGGATATACAATGAGCAGTTCTTC.

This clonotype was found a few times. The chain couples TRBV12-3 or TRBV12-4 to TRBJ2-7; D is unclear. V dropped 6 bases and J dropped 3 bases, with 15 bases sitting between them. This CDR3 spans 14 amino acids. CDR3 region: CASSPLLGDYEQYF. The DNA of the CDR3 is TGTGCCAGCAGCCCACTGCTTGGGGACTACGAGCAGTACTTC.

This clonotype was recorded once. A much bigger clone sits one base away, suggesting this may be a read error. The CDR3 bases are TGTGCCAGCGGCTTCTTCGAGCGGGCCTACGAGCAGTACTTC. It encodes CASGFFERAYEQYF. V and J are TRBV7-2 and TRBJ2-5; tentative D call: TRBD2 (6 bases). The DNA end favors TRBJ2-7, so the J call may be wrong. The V gene's germline CDR1 is SGHTA and CDR2 FQGNSA. CDR3 size: 14 residues.

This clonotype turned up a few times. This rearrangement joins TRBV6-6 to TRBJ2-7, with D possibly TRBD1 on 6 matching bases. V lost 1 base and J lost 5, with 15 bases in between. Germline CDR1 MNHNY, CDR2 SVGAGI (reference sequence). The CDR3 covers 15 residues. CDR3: CASSYFAAGEHEQYF. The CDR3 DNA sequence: TGTGCCAGCAGTTACTTCGCGGCAGGGGAACACGAGCAGTACTTC.

This CDR3 reads CAIGTSETGEQFF. The CDR3, as DNA: TGTGCCATCGGGACTAGCGAGACTGGCGAGCAGTTCTTC. V gene TRBV10-3 combines with J gene TRBJ2-1; TRBD2 agrees at 10 bases. The CDR3 covers 13 residues. Germline trimming cut 8 bases from V and 10 bases from J; bases unmatched to any gene: 8. Germline V lookup: CDR1 ENHRY, CDR2 SYGVKD.

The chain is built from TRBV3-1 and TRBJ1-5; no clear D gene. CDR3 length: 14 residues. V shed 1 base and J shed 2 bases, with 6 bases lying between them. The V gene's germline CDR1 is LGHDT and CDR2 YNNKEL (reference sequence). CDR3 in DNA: TGTGCCAGCAGCCAAGGATCAGGCAATCAGCCCCAGCATTTT. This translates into CASSQGSGNQPQHF.

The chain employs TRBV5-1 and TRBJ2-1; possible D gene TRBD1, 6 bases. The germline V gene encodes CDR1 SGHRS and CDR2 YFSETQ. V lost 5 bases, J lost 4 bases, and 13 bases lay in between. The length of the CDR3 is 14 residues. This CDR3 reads CASRLQTGYNEQFF. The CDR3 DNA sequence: TGCGCCAGCAGGTTACAAACAGGGTACAATGAGCAGTTCTTC. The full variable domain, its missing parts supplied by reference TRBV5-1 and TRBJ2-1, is KAGVTQTPRYLIKTRGQQVTLSCSPISGHRSVSWYQQTPGQGLQFLFEYFSETQRNKGNFPGRFSGRQFSNSRSEMNVSTLELGDSALYLCASRLQTGYNEQFFGPGTRLTVL.

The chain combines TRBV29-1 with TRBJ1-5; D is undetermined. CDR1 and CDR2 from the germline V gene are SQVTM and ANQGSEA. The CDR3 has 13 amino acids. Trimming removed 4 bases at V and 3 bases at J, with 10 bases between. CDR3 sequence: CSVVIDNNQPQHF. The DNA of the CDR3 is TGCAGCGTTGTTATTGACAACAATCAGCCCCAGCATTTT.

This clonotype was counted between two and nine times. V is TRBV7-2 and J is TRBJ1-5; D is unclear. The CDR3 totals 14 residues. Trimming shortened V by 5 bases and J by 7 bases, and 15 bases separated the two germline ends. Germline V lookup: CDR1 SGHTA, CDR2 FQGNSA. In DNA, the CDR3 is TGTGCCAGCAGCCCGACCCCAGGAGCCCAGCCCCAGCATTTT. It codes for CASSPTPGAQPQHF.

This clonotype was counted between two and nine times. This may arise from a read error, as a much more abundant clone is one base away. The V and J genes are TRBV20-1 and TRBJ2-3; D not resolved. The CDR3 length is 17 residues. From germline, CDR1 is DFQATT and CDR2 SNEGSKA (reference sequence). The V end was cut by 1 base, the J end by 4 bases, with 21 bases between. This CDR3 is CSARGVPVWPQADTQYF. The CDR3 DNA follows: TGCAGTGCTAGAGGGGTTCCGGTATGGCCCCAAGCAGATACGCAGTATTTT.

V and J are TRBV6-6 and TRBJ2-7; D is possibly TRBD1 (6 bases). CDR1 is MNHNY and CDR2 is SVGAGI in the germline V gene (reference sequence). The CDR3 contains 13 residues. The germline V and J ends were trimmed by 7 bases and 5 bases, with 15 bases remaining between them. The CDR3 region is CASKAGELDEQYF. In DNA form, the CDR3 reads TGTGCCAGCAAGGCAGGGGAGTTGGACGAGCAGTACTTC.

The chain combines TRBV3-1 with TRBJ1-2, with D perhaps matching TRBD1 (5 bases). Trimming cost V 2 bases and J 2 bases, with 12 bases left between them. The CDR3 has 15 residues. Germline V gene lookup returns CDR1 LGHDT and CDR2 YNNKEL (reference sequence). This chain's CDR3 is CASSQSGPVNYGYTF. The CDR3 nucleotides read TGTGCCAGCAGCCAATCAGGGCCGGTGAACTATGGCTACACCTTC.

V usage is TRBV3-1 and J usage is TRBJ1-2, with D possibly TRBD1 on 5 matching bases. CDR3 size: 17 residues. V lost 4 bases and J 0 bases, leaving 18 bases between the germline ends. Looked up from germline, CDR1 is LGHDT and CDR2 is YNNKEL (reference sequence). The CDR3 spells CASSRWPTATPNYGYTF. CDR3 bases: TGTGCCAGCAGCCGATGGCCGACAGCCACTCCTAACTATGGCTACACCTTC.

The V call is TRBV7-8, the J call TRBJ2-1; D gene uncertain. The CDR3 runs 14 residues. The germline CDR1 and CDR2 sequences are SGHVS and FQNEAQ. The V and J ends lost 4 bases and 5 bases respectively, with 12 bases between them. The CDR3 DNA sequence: TGTGCCAGCAGCTCCCGGCTAAGGGACAATGAGCAGTTCTTC. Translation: CASSSRLRDNEQFF. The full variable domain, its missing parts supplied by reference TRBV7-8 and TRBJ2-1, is GAGVSQSPRYKVAKRGQDVALRCDPISGHVSLFWYQQALGQGPEFLTYFQNEAQLDKSGLPSDRFFAERPEGSVSTLKIQRTQQEDSAVYLCASSSRLRDNEQFFGPGTRLTVL.

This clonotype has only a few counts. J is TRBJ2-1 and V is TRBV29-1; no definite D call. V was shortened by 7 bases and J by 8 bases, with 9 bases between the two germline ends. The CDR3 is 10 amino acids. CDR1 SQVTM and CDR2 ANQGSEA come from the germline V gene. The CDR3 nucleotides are TGCAGCGGTGGCCTGGATGAGCAGTTCTTC. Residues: CSGGLDEQFF.

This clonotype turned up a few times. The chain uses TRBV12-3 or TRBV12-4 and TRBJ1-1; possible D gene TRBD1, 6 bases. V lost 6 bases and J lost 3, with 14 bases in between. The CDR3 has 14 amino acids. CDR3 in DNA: TGTGCCAGCAGCCTTCATCACAGGGACACTGAAGCTTTCTTT. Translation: CASSLHHRDTEAFF.

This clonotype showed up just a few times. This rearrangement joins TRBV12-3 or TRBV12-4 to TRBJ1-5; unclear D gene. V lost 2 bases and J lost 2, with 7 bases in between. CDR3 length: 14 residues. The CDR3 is CASSLTAGNQPQHF. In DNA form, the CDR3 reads TGTGCCAGCAGTTTAACAGCCGGCAATCAGCCCCAGCATTTT.

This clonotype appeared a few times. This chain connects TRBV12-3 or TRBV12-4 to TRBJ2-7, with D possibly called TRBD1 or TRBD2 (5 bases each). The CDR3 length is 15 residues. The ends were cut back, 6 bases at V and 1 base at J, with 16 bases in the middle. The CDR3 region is CASRLRGTESYEQYF. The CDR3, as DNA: TGTGCCAGCAGACTCCGAGGGACGGAGTCCTACGAGCAGTACTTC.

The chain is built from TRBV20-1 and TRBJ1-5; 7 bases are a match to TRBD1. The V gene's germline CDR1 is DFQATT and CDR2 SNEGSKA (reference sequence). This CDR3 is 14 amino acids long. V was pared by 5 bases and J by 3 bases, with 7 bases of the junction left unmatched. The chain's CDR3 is CSAGKTGYNQPQHF. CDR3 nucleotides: TGCAGTGCTGGGAAGACAGGGTACAATCAGCCCCAGCATTTT.

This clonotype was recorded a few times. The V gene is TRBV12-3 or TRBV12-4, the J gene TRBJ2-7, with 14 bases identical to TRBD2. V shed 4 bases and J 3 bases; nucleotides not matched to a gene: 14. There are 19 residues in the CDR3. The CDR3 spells CASSSIQTSGRAFRYEQYF. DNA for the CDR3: TGTGCCAGCAGTTCCATCCAGACTAGCGGGAGGGCCTTTCGCTACGAGCAGTACTTC.

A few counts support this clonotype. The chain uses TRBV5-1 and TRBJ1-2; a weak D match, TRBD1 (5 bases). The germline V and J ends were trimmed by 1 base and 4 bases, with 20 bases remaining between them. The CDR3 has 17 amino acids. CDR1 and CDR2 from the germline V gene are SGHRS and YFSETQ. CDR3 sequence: CASSLSERNLGAYGYTF. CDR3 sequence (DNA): TGCGCCAGCAGCTTGAGTGAACGGAACCTCGGGGCCTATGGCTACACCTTC. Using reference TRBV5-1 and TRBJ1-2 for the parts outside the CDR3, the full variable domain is KAGVTQTPRYLIKTRGQQVTLSCSPISGHRSVSWYQQTPGQGLQFLFEYFSETQRNKGNFPGRFSGRQFSNSRSEMNVSTLELGDSALYLCASSLSERNLGAYGYTFGSGTRLTVV.

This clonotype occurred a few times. CDR3 sequence (DNA): TGCAGCGTTGAAACCTACCAGGGGGCGCGATACGAGCAGTACTTC. Encoded protein: CSVETYQGARYEQYF. The rearrangement joins TRBV29-1 to TRBJ2-7; 8 bases are a match to TRBD1. The CDR3 loop spans 15 amino acids. Germline values: CDR1 SQVTM, CDR2 ANQGSEA. V lost 2 bases, J lost 4 bases, and 10 bases stayed unmatched.

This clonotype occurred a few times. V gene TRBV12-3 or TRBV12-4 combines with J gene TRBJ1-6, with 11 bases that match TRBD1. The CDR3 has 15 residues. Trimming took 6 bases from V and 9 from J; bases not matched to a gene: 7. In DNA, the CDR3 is TGTGCCAGCAGCTTGGACAGGGGGCTTGGTTCACCCCTCCACTTT. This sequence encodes CASSLDRGLGSPLHF.